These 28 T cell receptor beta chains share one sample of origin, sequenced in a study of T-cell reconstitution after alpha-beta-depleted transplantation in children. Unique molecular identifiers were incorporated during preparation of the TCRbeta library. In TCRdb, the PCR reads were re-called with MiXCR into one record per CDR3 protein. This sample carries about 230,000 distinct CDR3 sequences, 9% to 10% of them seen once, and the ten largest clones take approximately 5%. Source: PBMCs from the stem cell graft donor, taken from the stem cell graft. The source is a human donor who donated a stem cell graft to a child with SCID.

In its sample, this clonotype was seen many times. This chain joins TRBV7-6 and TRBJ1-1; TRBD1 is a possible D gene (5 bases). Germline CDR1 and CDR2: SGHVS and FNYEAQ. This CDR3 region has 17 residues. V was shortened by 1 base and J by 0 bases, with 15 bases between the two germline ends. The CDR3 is CASSLGVGTNLNTEAFF. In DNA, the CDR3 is TGTGCCAGCAGCTTAGGGGTAGGGACTAACTTGAACACTGAAGCTTTCTTT. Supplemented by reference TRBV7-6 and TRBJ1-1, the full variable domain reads GAGVSQSPRYKVTKRGQDVALRCDPISGHVSLYWYRQALGQGPEFLTYFNYEAQQDKSGLPNDRFSAERPEGSISTLTIQRTEQRDSAMYRCASSLGVGTNLNTEAFFGQGTRLTVV.

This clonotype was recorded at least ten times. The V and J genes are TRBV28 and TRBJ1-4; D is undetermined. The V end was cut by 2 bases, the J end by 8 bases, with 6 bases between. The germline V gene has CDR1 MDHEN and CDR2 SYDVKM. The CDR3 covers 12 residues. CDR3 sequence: CASSLNGEKLFF. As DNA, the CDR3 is TGTGCCAGCAGTTTAAATGGGGAAAAACTGTTTTTT.

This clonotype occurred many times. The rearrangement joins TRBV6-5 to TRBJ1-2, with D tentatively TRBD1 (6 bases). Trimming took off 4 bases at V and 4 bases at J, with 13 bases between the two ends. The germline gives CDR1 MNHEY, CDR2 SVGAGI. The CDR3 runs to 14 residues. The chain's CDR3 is CASSSLGQPYGYTF. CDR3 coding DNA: TGTGCCAGCAGTTCCCTCGGACAGCCCTATGGCTACACCTTC.

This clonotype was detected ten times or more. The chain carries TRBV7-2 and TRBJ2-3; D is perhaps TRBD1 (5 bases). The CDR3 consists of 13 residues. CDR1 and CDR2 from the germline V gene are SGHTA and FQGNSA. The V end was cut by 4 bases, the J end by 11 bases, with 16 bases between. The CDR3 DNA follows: TGTGCCAGCAGCTCCAACCAGGGAAAGGGGCAGTATTTT. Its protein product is CASSSNQGKGQYF.

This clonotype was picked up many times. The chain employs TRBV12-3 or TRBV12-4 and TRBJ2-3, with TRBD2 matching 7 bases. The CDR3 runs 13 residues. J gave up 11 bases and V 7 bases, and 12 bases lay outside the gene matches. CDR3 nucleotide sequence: TGTGCCAGCACCCAGCTTGGGGGGGACCGGCAGTATTTT. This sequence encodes CASTQLGGDRQYF.

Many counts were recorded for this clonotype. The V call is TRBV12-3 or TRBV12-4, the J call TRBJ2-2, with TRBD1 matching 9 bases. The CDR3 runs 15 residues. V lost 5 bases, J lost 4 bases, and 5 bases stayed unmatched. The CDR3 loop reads CASSRTGEITGELFF. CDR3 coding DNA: TGTGCCAGCAGTCGGACAGGGGAGATCACCGGGGAGCTGTTTTTT.

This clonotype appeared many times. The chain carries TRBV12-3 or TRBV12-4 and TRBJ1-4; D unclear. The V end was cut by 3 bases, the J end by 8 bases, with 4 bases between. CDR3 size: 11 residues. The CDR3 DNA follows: TGTGCCAGCAGTTTGGTAGAAAAACTGTTTTTT. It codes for CASSLVEKLFF.

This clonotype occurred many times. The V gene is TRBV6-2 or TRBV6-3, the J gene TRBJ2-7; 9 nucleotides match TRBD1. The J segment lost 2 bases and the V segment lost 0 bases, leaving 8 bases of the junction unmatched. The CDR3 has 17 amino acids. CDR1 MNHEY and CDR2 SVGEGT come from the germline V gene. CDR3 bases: TGTGCCAGCAGTTACTCGAGGACTCGGACAGGGGCCTACGAGCAGTACTTC. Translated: CASSYSRTRTGAYEQYF.

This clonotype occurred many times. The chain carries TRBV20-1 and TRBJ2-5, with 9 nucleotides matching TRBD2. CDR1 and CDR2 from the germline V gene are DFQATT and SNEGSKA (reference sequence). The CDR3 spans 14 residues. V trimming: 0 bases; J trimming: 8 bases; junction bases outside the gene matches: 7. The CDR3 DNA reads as TGCAGTGCTAGAGATGGGCTAGCGGGGCGTACCCAGTACTTC. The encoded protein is CSARDGLAGRTQYF.

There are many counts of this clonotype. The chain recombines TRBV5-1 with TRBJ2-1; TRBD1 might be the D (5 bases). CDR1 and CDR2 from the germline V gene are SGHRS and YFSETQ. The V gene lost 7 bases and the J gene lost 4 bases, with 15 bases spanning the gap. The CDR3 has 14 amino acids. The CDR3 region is CASGTLQGYNEQFF. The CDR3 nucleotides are TGCGCCAGCGGCACACTTCAGGGATACAATGAGCAGTTCTTC.

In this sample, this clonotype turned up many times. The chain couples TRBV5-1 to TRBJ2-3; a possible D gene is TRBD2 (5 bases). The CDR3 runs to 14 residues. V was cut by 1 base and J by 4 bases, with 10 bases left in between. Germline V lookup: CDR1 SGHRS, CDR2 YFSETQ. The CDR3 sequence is CASSLSEGPDTQYF. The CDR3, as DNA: TGCGCCAGCAGCTTGTCAGAGGGCCCAGATACGCAGTATTTT.

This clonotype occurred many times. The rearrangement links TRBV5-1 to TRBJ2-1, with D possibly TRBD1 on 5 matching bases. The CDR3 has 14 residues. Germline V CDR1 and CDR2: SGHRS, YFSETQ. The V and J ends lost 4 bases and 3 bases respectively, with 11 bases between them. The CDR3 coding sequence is TGCGCCAGCAGCCCCATCACAGGCTACAATGAGCAGTTCTTC. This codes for CASSPITGYNEQFF.

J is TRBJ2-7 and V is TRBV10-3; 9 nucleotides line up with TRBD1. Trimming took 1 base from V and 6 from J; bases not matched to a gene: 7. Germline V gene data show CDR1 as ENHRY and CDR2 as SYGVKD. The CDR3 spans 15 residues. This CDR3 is CAISEYRDRAGEQYF. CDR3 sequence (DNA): TGTGCCATCAGTGAGTACCGGGACAGGGCAGGCGAGCAGTACTTC.

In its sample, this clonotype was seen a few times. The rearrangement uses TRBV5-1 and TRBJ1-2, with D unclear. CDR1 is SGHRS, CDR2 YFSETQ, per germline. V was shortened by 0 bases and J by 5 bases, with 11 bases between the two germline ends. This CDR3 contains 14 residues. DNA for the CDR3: TGCGCCAGCAGCTTGGAATCCCCTTGGTATGGCTACACCTTC. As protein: CASSLESPWYGYTF.

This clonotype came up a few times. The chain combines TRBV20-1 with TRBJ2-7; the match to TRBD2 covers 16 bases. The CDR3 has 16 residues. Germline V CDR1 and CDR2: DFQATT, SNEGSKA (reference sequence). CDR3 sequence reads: CSPAGTSGGGSYEQYF. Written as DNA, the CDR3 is TGCAGCCCTGCGGGGACTAGCGGGGGGGGCTCCTACGAGCAGTACTTC.

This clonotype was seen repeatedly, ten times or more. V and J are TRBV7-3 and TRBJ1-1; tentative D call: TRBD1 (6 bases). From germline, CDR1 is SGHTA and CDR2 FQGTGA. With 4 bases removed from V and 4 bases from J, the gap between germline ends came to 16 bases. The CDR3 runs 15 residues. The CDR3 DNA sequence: TGTGCCAGCAGCTCTCATGGGGGGCAGTCCACTGAAGCTTTCTTT. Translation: CASSSHGGQSTEAFF. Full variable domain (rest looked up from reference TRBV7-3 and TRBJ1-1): GAGVSQTPSNKVTEKGKYVELRCDPISGHTALYWYRQSLGQGPEFLIYFQGTGAADDSGLPNDRFFAVRPEGSVSTLKIQRTERGDSAVYLCASSSHGGQSTEAFFGQGTRLTVV.

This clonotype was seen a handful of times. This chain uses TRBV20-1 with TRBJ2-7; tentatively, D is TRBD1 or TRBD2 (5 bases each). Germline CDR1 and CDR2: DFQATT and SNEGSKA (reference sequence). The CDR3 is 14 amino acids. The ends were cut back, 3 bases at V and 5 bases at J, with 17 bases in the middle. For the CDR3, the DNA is TGCAGTGCTAGTTCCACGGGGCAAGGGGACGAGCAGTACTTC. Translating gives CSASSTGQGDEQYF.

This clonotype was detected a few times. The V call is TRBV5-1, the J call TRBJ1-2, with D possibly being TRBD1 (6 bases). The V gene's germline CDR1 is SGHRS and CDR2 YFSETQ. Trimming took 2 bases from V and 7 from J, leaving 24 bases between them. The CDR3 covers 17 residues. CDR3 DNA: TGCGCCAGCAGCTTAGGTCCAGGGGCCGGCGGGATTGGTGGCTACACCTTC. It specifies CASSLGPGAGGIGGYTF.

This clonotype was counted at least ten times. As DNA, the CDR3 is TGTGCCAGCAGCCAAGCGGGGGGCCACAATGAGCAGTTCTTC. It codes for CASSQAGGHNEQFF. J is TRBJ2-1 and V is TRBV4-2, with a weak D call TRBD2 (7 bases). This CDR3 has 14 residues. Looked up from germline, CDR1 is LGHNA and CDR2 is YNFKEQ. The V end was cut by 1 base, the J end by 5 bases, with 9 bases between.

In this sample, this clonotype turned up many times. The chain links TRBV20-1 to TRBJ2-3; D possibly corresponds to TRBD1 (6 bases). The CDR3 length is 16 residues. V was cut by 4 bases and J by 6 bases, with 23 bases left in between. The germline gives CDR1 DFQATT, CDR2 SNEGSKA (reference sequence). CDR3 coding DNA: TGCAGTGCTACCCAGAACAGGGCGTCGGGATTCGATACGCAGTATTTT. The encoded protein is CSATQNRASGFDTQYF.

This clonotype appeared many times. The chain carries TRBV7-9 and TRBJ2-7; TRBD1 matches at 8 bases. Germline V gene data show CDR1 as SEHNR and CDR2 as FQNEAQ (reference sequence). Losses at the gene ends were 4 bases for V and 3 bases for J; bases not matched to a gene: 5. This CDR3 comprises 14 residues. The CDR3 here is CASSSPGGDYEQYF. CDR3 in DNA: TGTGCCAGCAGCTCTCCAGGGGGCGACTACGAGCAGTACTTC. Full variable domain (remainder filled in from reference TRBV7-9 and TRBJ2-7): DTGVSQNPRHKITKRGQNVTFRCDPISEHNRLYWYRQTLGQGPEFLTYFQNEAQLEKSRLLSDRFSAERPKGSFSTLEIQRTEQGDSAMYLCASSSPGGDYEQYFGPGTRLTVT.

CDR3 coding DNA: TGTGCCAGCTCACCCGGGACAGGGTACTACGAGCAGTACTTC. Amino acids: CASSPGTGYYEQYF. The chain couples TRBV18 to TRBJ2-7; 9 nucleotides match TRBD1. The CDR3 loop spans 14 amino acids. The trim removed 3 bases at V and 3 bases at J, leaving 3 bases unmatched. The germline V gene has CDR1 KGHSH and CDR2 LQKENI.

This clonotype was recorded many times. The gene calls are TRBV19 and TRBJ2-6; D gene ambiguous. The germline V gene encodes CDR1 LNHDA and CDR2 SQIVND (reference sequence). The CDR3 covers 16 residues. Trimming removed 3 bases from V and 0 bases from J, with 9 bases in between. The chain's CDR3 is CASSIYRTSGANVLTF. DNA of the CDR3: TGTGCCAGTAGTATTTACCGGACCTCTGGGGCCAACGTCCTGACTTTC. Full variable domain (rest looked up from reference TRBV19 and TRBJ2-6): DGGITQSPKYLFRKEGQNVTLSCEQNLNHDAMYWYRQDPGQGLRLIYYSQIVNDFQKGDIAEGYSVSREKKESFPLTVTSAQKNPTAFYLCASSIYRTSGANVLTFGAGSRLTVL.

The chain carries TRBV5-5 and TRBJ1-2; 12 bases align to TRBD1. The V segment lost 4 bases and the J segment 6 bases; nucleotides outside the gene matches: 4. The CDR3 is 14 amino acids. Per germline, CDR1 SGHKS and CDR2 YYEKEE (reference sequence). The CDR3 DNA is TGTGCCAGCAGCCGTCGGGACAGGGGGCATGGCTACACCTTC. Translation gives CASSRRDRGHGYTF.

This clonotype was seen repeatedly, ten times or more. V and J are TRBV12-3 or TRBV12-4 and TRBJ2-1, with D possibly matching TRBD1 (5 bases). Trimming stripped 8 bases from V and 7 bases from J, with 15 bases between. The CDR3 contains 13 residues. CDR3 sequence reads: CASVLGLGNEQFF. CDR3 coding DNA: TGTGCCAGCGTACTGGGGCTGGGAAATGAGCAGTTCTTC.

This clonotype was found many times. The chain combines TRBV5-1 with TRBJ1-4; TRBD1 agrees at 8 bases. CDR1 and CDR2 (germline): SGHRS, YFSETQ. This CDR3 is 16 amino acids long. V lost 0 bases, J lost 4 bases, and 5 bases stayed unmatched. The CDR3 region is CASSLGGQASNEKLFF. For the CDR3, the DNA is TGCGCCAGCAGCTTGGGGGGACAGGCCAGTAATGAAAAACTGTTTTTT.

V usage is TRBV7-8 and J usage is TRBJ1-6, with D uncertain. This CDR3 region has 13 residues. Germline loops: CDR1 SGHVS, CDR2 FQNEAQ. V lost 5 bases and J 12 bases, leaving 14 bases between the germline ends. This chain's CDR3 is CASSPRTLIPLHF. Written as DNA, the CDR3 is TGTGCCAGCAGCCCCAGGACGTTGATACCCCTCCACTTT.

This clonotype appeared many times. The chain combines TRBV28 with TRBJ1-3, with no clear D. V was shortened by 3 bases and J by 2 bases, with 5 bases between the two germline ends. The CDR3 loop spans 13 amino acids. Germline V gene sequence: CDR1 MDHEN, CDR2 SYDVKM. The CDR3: CASSFAAGNTIYF. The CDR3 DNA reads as TGTGCCAGCAGTTTCGCCGCTGGAAACACCATATATTTT.